This passage covers 14 T cell receptor beta chains from one sample sequenced in a study of Graves' ophthalmopathy and Graves' hyperthyroidism. As the template, RNA transcripts were used to amplify TCR beta CDR3 regions. Amplification began with first-round RT-PCR using HTBI primers, then second-round multiplex PCR was performed. TCRdb recomputed calls from the multiplex PCR reads with MiXCR, one row per CDR3 protein. The table shows under 350,000 distinct CDR3 sequences, with roughly a sixth occurring only once. Sequenced input: peripheral blood. These receptors were collected from an adult man with Graves' ophthalmopathy.

This clonotype came up many times. The chain employs TRBV12-3 or TRBV12-4 and TRBJ1-6; D is perhaps TRBD1 (5 bases). The CDR3 has 15 amino acids. Trimming stripped 2 bases from V and 10 bases from J, with 15 bases between. For the CDR3, the DNA is TGTGCCAGCAGTTTAATTGTGGGACGGCGATCACCCCTCCACTTT. Its protein product is CASSLIVGRRSPLHF.

This clonotype was seen at least ten times. The rearrangement uses TRBV12-3 or TRBV12-4 and TRBJ1-2; D is unresolved. The CDR3 length is 15 residues. V lost 3 bases and J 1 base, leaving 12 bases between the germline ends. CDR3 sequence: CASSFFNGGNYGYTF. In nucleotides, the CDR3 is TGTGCCAGCAGTTTTTTCAATGGTGGTAACTATGGCTACACCTTC.

Ten or more counts support this clonotype. V usage is TRBV3-1 and J usage is TRBJ1-1; D is unclear. The CDR3 extends over 16 amino acids. V gave up 4 bases and J gave up 2 bases, with 17 bases separating them. The germline V gene encodes CDR1 LGHDT and CDR2 YNNKEL (reference sequence). The CDR3 nucleotides read TGTGCCAGCAGCCCCAACGGAGCGGCAGGTAACACTGAAGCTTTCTTT. Amino acid sequence: CASSPNGAAGNTEAFF.

This clonotype came up many times. The chain recombines TRBV10-2 with TRBJ2-7, with D hard to call. Germline V CDR1 and CDR2: WSHSY, SAAADI. The CDR3 has 11 residues. V was clipped by 2 bases and J by 5 bases, with 4 bases between them. CDR3 loop: CASSEGHEQYF. In nucleotides, the CDR3 is TGCGCCAGCAGTGAGGGCCACGAGCAGTACTTC.

In its sample, this clonotype was seen many times. The chain joins TRBV4-1 to TRBJ2-7, with D uncertain. The germline V and J ends were trimmed by 5 bases and 4 bases, with 15 bases remaining between them. The CDR3 extends over 14 amino acids. Germline-derived CDR1 and CDR2 are MGHRA and YSYEKL. DNA of the CDR3: TGCGCCAGCAGCTCCTCCCACGCCGGGTACGAGCAGTACTTC. It is translated as CASSSSHAGYEQYF.

As concerns this clonotype: A clone one base away is much larger, so this may be a read error. The rearrangement uses TRBV10-3 and TRBJ2-5; 7 bases match TRBD2. The CDR3 spans 13 residues. Trimming removed 6 bases from V and 5 bases from J; junction bases left unmatched: 6. Looked up from germline, CDR1 is ENHRY and CDR2 is SYGVKD. CDR3 in DNA: TGTGCCATCAGGCTCGGGCGGGAGGAGACCCAGTACTTC. Its translation is CAIRLGREETQYF.

The sample holds many counts of this clonotype. Given a much more abundant clone one base away, this may be a read error. The CDR3 ends on some other residue instead of the conserved phenylalanine or tryptophan, so this is likely a read error. The V call is TRBV30, the J call TRBJ1-1; D unclear. Trimming took 1 base from V and 5 from J, leaving 5 bases between them. Germline V CDR1 and CDR2: GTSNPN, SVGIG (reference sequence). This CDR3 spans 11 amino acids. The CDR3 region has the DNA TGTGCCTGGAGTGCGAAGACTGAAGCTTTCTCT. Translating it yields CAWSAKTEAFS.

This clonotype came up many times. The chain combines TRBV12-3 or TRBV12-4 with TRBJ2-3; no clear D gene. This CDR3 is built from 14 residues. The germline V and J ends were trimmed by 2 bases and 1 base, with 7 bases remaining between them. The CDR3 coding sequence is TGTGCCAGCAGTTTAACGGGCCGCACAGATACGCAGTATTTT. The encoded protein is CASSLTGRTDTQYF.

This clonotype was counted many times. The chain recombines TRBV6-2 or TRBV6-3 with TRBJ2-7, with D possibly TRBD1 on 5 matching bases. Deletions cut 2 bases from V and 5 bases from J, with 10 bases between. Germline-derived CDR1 and CDR2 are MNHEY and SVGEGT. This CDR3 is 13 amino acids long. CDR3 nucleotides: TGTGCCAGCAGTTACAACAGGATGGACGAGCAGTACTTC. Its translation is CASSYNRMDEQYF.

This clonotype occurred many times. This chain links TRBV6-2 or TRBV6-3 with TRBJ1-2; D perhaps matches TRBD1 (5 bases). The germline gives CDR1 MNHEY, CDR2 SVGEGT. The CDR3 totals 13 residues. Trimming removed 4 bases at V and 4 bases at J, with 10 bases between. CDR3 residues: CASSSSGVYGYTF. The DNA for the CDR3 is TGTGCCAGCAGTTCCTCGGGGGTCTATGGCTACACCTTC.

This clonotype was recorded a few times. Here the CDR3 reads CASSSSTGFYGYTF. The CDR3 bases are TGTGCCAGCAGCTCCTCCACGGGGTTCTATGGCTACACCTTC. The chain couples TRBV27 to TRBJ1-2; D call uncertain. Germline V CDR1 and CDR2: MNHEY, SMNVEV (reference sequence). V lost 6 bases and J lost 4, with 15 bases in between. The CDR3 extends over 14 amino acids.

Many counts were recorded for this clonotype. The V and J genes are TRBV5-1 and TRBJ2-5, with TRBD2 as a possible D gene (6 bases). The CDR3 totals 13 residues. CDR1 is SGHRS and CDR2 is YFSETQ in the germline V gene. V dropped 7 bases and J dropped 5 bases, with 15 bases sitting between them. The CDR3: CASRRGGMETQYF. The CDR3 region has the DNA TGCGCCAGCCGCCGAGGAGGGATGGAGACCCAGTACTTC.

This clonotype was recorded many times. This chain connects TRBV7-8 to TRBJ2-2; D remains unclear. V lost 0 bases, J lost 6 bases, and 5 bases lay in between. Per the germline V gene, CDR1 is SGHVS and CDR2 is FQNEAQ. The CDR3 has 13 amino acids. The chain's CDR3 is CASSLALPGELFF. Written as DNA, the CDR3 is TGTGCCAGCAGCTTAGCCCTTCCCGGGGAGCTGTTTTTT.

This clonotype was counted many times. This rearrangement joins TRBV6-2 or TRBV6-3 to TRBJ2-2; D call uncertain. V was cut by 0 bases and J by 5 bases, with 4 bases left in between. The CDR3 length is 13 residues. Germline loops: CDR1 MNHEY, CDR2 SVGEGT. CDR3 bases: TGTGCCAGCAGTTACTCATGGACCGGGGAGCTGTTTTTT. Translated: CASSYSWTGELFF.